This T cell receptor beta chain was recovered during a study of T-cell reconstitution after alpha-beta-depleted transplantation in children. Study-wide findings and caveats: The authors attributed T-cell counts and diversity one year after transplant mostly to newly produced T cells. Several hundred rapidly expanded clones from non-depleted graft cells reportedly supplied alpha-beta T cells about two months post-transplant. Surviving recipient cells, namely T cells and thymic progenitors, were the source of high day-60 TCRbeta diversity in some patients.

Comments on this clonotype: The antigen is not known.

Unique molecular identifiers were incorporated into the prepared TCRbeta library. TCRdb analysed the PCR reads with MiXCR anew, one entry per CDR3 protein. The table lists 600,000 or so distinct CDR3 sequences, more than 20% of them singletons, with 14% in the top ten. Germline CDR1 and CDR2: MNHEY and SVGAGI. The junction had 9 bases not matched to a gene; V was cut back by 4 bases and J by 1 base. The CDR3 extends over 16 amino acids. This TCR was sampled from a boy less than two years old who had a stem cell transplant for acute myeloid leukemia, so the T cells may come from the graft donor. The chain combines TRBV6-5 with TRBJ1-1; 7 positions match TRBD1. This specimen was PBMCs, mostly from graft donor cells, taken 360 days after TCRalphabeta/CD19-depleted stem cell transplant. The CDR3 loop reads CASSSRQGYSNTEAFF. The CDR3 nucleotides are TGTGCCAGCAGTTCACGACAGGGTTACTCGAACACTGAAGCTTTCTTT.